Presented here are 2 T cell receptor beta chains from one specimen sequenced in a study of T cell changes during pregnancy in multiple sclerosis. TCRdb's copy holds only in-frame clones and misses some; the assay was immunoSEQ multiplex PCR. The sample holds tens of thousands of clones, about 95% seen once. Material: peripheral blood, obtained in the third trimester of pregnancy. All receptors come from a female donor with multiple sclerosis, enrolled in a pregnancy study.

This chain connects TRBV7-9 to TRBJ1-4; D call uncertain. The CDR3 loop spans 16 amino acids. Trimming removed 5 bases from V and 0 bases from J, with 13 bases in between. The V gene's germline CDR1 is SEHNR and CDR2 FQNEAQ (reference sequence). CDR3: CASSDLRSATNEKLFF. The CDR3 DNA is TGTGCCAGCAGCGATCTTCGGTCTGCAACTAATGAAAAACTGTTTTTT.

The chain uses TRBV19 and TRBJ1-1; no clear D. CDR1 is LNHDA and CDR2 is SQIVND in the germline V gene (reference sequence). Trimming left V 3 bases short and J 5 bases short, with 13 bases between. There are 14 residues in the CDR3. The CDR3 nucleotides read TGTGCCAGTAGTATGCGGCTGGAGGGAACTGAAGCTTTCTTT. Translated: CASSMRLEGTEAFF. Combining the CDR3 with reference TRBV19 and TRBJ1-1 gives the whole variable domain DGGITQSPKYLFRKEGQNVTLSCEQNLNHDAMYWYRQDPGQGLRLIYYSQIVNDFQKGDIAEGYSVSREKKESFPLTVTSAQKNPTAFYLCASSMRLEGTEAFFGQGTRLTVV.